A selection of T cell receptor beta chains follows, all from one sample in a study of T cells after yellow fever vaccination. TCRdb called the 5' RACE reads again in MiXCR, with one record for every CDR3 protein. The table records roughly 520,000 distinct CDR3 sequences, just over 20% of them present only once. The sample here was PBMCs, taken about 21 days after the first yellow fever vaccination. These TCRs come from a man aged 18-30 years who received the YFV17D yellow fever vaccine. The CDR3 runs from the conserved cysteine through the conserved F or W. The D gene is left open where the match is weak. Size values are once, few and many counts, or a class for expanded clones, and some rows have none.

D gene | J gene | clone size | V gene | CDR3 DNA | CDR3 protein
TRBD1 | TRBJ2-2 | NA | TRBV14 | TGTGCCAGCAGCCAAGTCCAGGGGGCTATCGGGGAGCTGTTTTTT | CASSQVQGAIGELFF
NA | TRBJ2-7 | many | TRBV29-1 | TGCAGCGTGGGGACGGACGAGCAGTACTTC | CSVGTDEQYF
NA | TRBJ2-3 | few | TRBV18 | TGTGCCAGCTCACCAATGAGGGTAGCGGATACGCAGTATTTT | CASSPMRVADTQYF
TRBD1 | TRBJ2-1 | few | TRBV4-2 | TGTGCCAGCAGCCTAGACAGGGTACATGAGCAGTTCTTC | CASSLDRVHEQFF
NA | TRBJ2-1 | NA | TRBV9 | TGTGCCAGCAGCCCCACCGATAACTCTCCTCAGTTCTTC | CASSPTDNSPQFF
NA | TRBJ1-1 | NA | TRBV28 | TGTGCCAGCGCGCAGGGTAGCACTGAAGCTTTCTTT | CASAQGSTEAFF
NA | TRBJ1-2 | few | TRBV12-3/TRBV12-4 | TGTGCCAGCAGTTTCCCCGGAGGGGGTGGCTACACCTTC | CASSFPGGGGYTF
NA | TRBJ2-1 | NA | TRBV7-6 | TGTGCCAGCAGCAGAACAAGAAATGAGCAGTTCTTC | CASSRTRNEQFF
NA | TRBJ1-3 | NA | TRBV7-2 | TGTGCCAGCAGCTTATTGGGCGGCACTGGAAACACCATATATTTT | CASSLLGGTGNTIYF
NA | TRBJ2-3 | NA | TRBV7-9 | TGTGCCAGCAGCTTAAATACGGGGTCGGCGCAGTATTTT | CASSLNTGSAQYF
TRBD2 | TRBJ2-5 | NA | TRBV9 | TGTGCCAGCAGCGTAACTAGCGGGGGCCCCCCCAACCAAGAGACCCAGTACTTC | CASSVTSGGPPNQETQYF
NA | TRBJ1-4 | many | TRBV5-5 | TGTGCCAGCACCCTTCACGATGCAACTAATGAAAAACTGTTTTTT | CASTLHDATNEKLFF
TRBD2 | TRBJ2-2 | few | TRBV4-1 | TGCGCCAGCAGCCAGATCCATAGCGGGGGCGCCGACGGGGAGCTGTTTTTT | CASSQIHSGGADGELFF